A single T cell receptor beta chain is shown here with its context. CDR3 size: 14 residues. V dropped 2 bases and J dropped 1; count of bases not matched to a gene: 0. In germline, CDR1 is KGHSH, CDR2 LQKENI. Libraries were prepared by immunoSEQ multiplex PCR; TCRdb keeps only in-frame clonotypes and omits some of them. The table includes approximately 250,000 clones, about 90% detected once. These data originate in a study of blood T cell repertoires in COVID-19. Overall study context: Acute and convalescent COVID-19 specimens originated in the United States, Italy and Spain.

V usage is TRBV18 and J usage is TRBJ1-1, with 8 bases lining up with TRBD1. The sequence came from a man in his thirties or forties with COVID-19, enrolled during active disease. Sample: peripheral blood. The CDR3 DNA sequence: TGTGCCAGCTCACCAGGGACAGGGAACACTGAAGCTTTCTTT. It codes for CASSPGTGNTEAFF. Based on the CDR3 plus reference TRBV18 and TRBJ1-1, the full variable domain is NAGVMQNPRHLVRRRGQEARLRCSPMKGHSHVYWYRQLPEEGLKFMVYLQKENIIDESGMPKERFSAEFPKEGPSILRIQQVVRGDSAAYFCASSPGTGNTEAFFGQGTRLTVV.